The 21 T cell receptor beta chains below all came from one sample that was sequenced in a study of cytomegalovirus exposure and HLA in healthy donors. A multiplex PCR was run with 60 Vbeta primers and 13 Jbeta primers. TCRdb keeps only in-frame clones here, not all; method: immunoSEQ multiplex PCR. The table lists about 160,000 clones, approximately 79% of them singletons, with 5% to 6.5% in the top ten. The sample comprised PBMCs. The source is a man aged 45-60 years in good health and CMV-seropositive.

J is TRBJ1-2 and V is TRBV6-5; D is possibly TRBD1 (5 bases). Germline lookup yields CDR1 MNHEY and CDR2 SVGAGI. The V and J ends lost 0 bases and 7 bases respectively, with 15 bases between them. The CDR3 is made up of 15 amino acids. This chain's CDR3 is CASSYSGQGGSGYTF. The CDR3 bases are TGTGCCAGCAGTTACTCTGGCCAGGGAGGGTCTGGCTACACCTTC.

The chain is built from TRBV7-9 and TRBJ1-2; the match to TRBD1 covers 7 bases. This CDR3 region has 13 residues. Germline V CDR1 and CDR2: SEHNR, FQNEAQ (reference sequence). V was clipped by 2 bases and J by 8 bases; unmatched bases: 5. The CDR3 is CASSLLTGVGYTF. DNA for the CDR3: TGTGCCAGCAGCTTACTCACAGGGGTGGGCTACACCTTC.

The chain carries TRBV7-6 and TRBJ2-7, with D possibly matching TRBD2 (5 bases). Trimming removed 0 bases at V and 2 bases at J, with 8 bases between. This CDR3 is 14 amino acids long. In germline, CDR1 is SGHVS, CDR2 FNYEAQ. The CDR3 spells CASSLAPGTYEQYF. CDR3 DNA: TGTGCCAGCAGCTTAGCCCCGGGAACCTACGAGCAGTACTTC.

The rearrangement uses TRBV28 and TRBJ2-7; 13 nucleotides line up with TRBD2. Germline V gene data show CDR1 as MDHEN and CDR2 as SYDVKM. The V and J ends lost 5 bases and 7 bases, in that order; junction bases with no gene match: 8. The CDR3 runs 15 residues. CDR3 coding DNA: TGTGCCAGCAGTCCCGGACTAGCGGGAGTGGAAGAGCAGTACTTC. It translates to CASSPGLAGVEEQYF.

The V gene is TRBV5-1, the J gene TRBJ2-5, with 8 bases fitting TRBD2. This CDR3 comprises 14 residues. V shed 5 bases and J 1 base; nucleotides not matched to a gene: 4. Germline lookup yields CDR1 SGHRS and CDR2 YFSETQ. The CDR3 sequence is CASRLGTSQETQYF. DNA for the CDR3: TGCGCCAGCAGACTTGGGACTAGCCAAGAGACCCAGTACTTC.

The J gene is TRBJ2-1, the V gene TRBV27; TRBD2 aligns across 12 bases. With V trimmed by 6 bases and J by 13 bases, 10 bases remained unmatched. Germline V CDR1 and CDR2: MNHEY, SMNVEV (reference sequence). The CDR3 has 14 residues. CDR3 amino acids: CASSLTTSGSNQFF. For the CDR3, the DNA is TGTGCCAGCAGCCTAACGACTAGCGGGAGCAATCAGTTCTTC.

This chain uses TRBV5-1 with TRBJ1-2, with 7 bases fitting TRBD1. Germline trimming cut 6 bases from V and 7 bases from J; bases unmatched to any gene: 9. From germline, CDR1 is SGHRS and CDR2 YFSETQ. There are 13 residues in the CDR3. The CDR3, as DNA: TGCGCCAGCACATTTGAGGGGGCCGGTGGCTACACCTTC. Protein sequence: CASTFEGAGGYTF. Looking up the rest from reference TRBV5-1 and TRBJ1-2 gives the full variable domain: KAGVTQTPRYLIKTRGQQVTLSCSPISGHRSVSWYQQTPGQGLQFLFEYFSETQRNKGNFPGRFSGRQFSNSRSEMNVSTLELGDSALYLCASTFEGAGGYTFGSGTRLTVV.

J is TRBJ2-1 and V is TRBV9; D is possibly TRBD1 (5 bases). V gave up 1 base and J gave up 6 bases, with 8 bases separating them. The germline V gene has CDR1 SGDLS and CDR2 YYNGEE. The CDR3 runs 13 residues. The CDR3 region is CASSVSGFNEQFF. CDR3 nucleotides: TGTGCCAGCAGCGTATCAGGGTTCAATGAGCAGTTCTTC.

A single count supports this clone. The chain carries TRBV28 and TRBJ2-1, with TRBD1 identical over 7 bases. V was pared by 5 bases and J by 12 bases, with 16 bases of the junction left unmatched. From germline, CDR1 is MDHEN and CDR2 SYDVKM. This CDR3 is 15 amino acids long. The CDR3 DNA reads TGTGCCAGCAGTATTGACAGGGAGACAGATTGCTGGCAGTTCTTC. As protein: CASSIDRETDCWQFF. Full variable domain (rest looked up from reference TRBV28 and TRBJ2-1): DVKVTQSSRYLVKRTGEKVFLECVQDMDHENMFWYRQDPGLGLRLIYFSYDVKMKEKGDIPEGYSVSREKKERFSLILESASTNQTSMYLCASSIDRETDCWQFFGPGTRLTVL.

CDR3 nucleotides: TGTGCCAGCAGCTTGGGACCAGGGGGGATGTACGAGCAGTACTTC. This translates into CASSLGPGGMYEQYF. This rearrangement joins TRBV5-6 to TRBJ2-7; TRBD1 might be the D (7 bases). In germline, CDR1 is SGHDT, CDR2 YYEEEE. The CDR3 has 15 residues. Trimming took off 0 bases at V and 4 bases at J, with 14 bases between the two ends.

The genes are TRBV5-1 and TRBJ2-3; 7 bases fit TRBD1. Germline CDR1 is SGHRS and CDR2 is YFSETQ. Trimming at V came to 4 bases and at J to 6 bases, leaving 5 bases not matched to a gene. There are 13 residues in the CDR3. CDR3 coding DNA: TGCGCCAGCAGCACAGGGGTGACCGATACGCAGTATTTT. The encoded protein is CASSTGVTDTQYF.

The chain recombines TRBV25-1 with TRBJ2-3; 12 bases map to TRBD2. The length of the CDR3 is 15 residues. The germline V gene has CDR1 MGHDK and CDR2 SYGVNS. The ends lost 5 bases at V and 2 bases at J; junction bases unmatched: 2. The CDR3 sequence is CASSWTSGNTDTQYF. In DNA, the CDR3 is TGTGCCAGCAGTTGGACTAGCGGGAACACAGATACGCAGTATTTT.

This clone was picked up a small number of times. This chain links TRBV11-2 with TRBJ2-1; D is unresolved. V lost 1 base to trimming and J lost 9 bases, with 7 bases between them. CDR3 length: 12 residues. Germline V CDR1 and CDR2: SGHAT, FQNNGV. The CDR3 region is CASSLVFGEQFF. The CDR3 DNA is TGTGCCAGCAGCTTAGTATTCGGTGAGCAGTTCTTC.

The rearrangement joins TRBV5-4 to TRBJ2-7; TRBD2 agrees at 11 bases. The length of the CDR3 is 15 residues. CDR1 is SGHNT, CDR2 YYREEE, per germline (reference sequence). J lost 3 bases, V lost 4 bases, and 6 bases had no gene match. Written as DNA, the CDR3 is TGTGCCAGCAGCGCCCAAGGGACTAGCGGCTACGAGCAGTACTTC. Translated, it gives CASSAQGTSGYEQYF.

The table lists this clone with a few counts. The chain is built from TRBV10-3 and TRBJ2-7; tentatively, D is TRBD2 (6 bases). Deletions cut 0 bases from V and 4 bases from J, with 13 bases between. CDR3 length: 15 amino acids. Per the germline V gene, CDR1 is ENHRY and CDR2 is SYGVKD. Here the CDR3 DNA reads TGTGCCATCAGTGAGTCGGTAGAGGGGAGGTACGAGCAGTACTTC. Its protein product is CAISESVEGRYEQYF.

This sequence joins TRBV6-5 and TRBJ2-7; 7 nucleotides line up with TRBD2. V lost 6 bases to trimming and J lost 6 bases; unmatched junction nucleotides: 8. CDR3 size: 13 residues. The germline gives CDR1 MNHEY, CDR2 SVGAGI. The CDR3 loop reads CASRRTSVSEQYF. The CDR3 DNA is TGTGCCAGCAGACGGACTAGTGTCTCCGAGCAGTACTTC.

The V gene is TRBV27, the J gene TRBJ2-5; D may be TRBD1 (6 bases). The CDR3 contains 13 residues. Deletions cut 4 bases from V and 9 bases from J, with 15 bases between. From germline, CDR1 is MNHEY and CDR2 SMNVEV (reference sequence). The CDR3 DNA follows: TGTGCCAGCAGTTGGGACACCGGCGGACCCCAGTACTTC. Its translation: CASSWDTGGPQYF.

The rearrangement uses TRBV6-1 and TRBJ2-7; TRBD2 agrees at 8 bases. The germline CDR1 and CDR2 sequences are MNHNS and SASEGT. This CDR3 is built from 13 residues. The junction had 4 bases not matched to a gene; V was cut back by 5 bases and J by 4 bases. CDR3 sequence: CASSRQRGYEQYF. The DNA for the CDR3 is TGTGCCAGCAGTCGACAGCGGGGGTACGAGCAGTACTTC.

The genes are TRBV11-2 and TRBJ1-3; D gene ambiguous. Trimming removed 2 bases at V and 0 bases at J, with 11 bases between. The CDR3 runs 16 residues. The germline V gene has CDR1 SGHAT and CDR2 FQNNGV. For the CDR3, the DNA is TGTGCCAGCAGCTTAAGTCTTACAAACTCTGGAAACACCATATATTTT. This gives the protein CASSLSLTNSGNTIYF.

This clone was counted between two and nine times. The V call is TRBV5-1, the J call TRBJ2-6; TRBD1 is a possible D gene (6 bases). The CDR3 is made up of 16 amino acids. Germline CDR1 reads SGHRS; CDR2 reads YFSETQ. Trimming took 4 bases from V and 4 from J, leaving 15 bases between them. The DNA for the CDR3 is TGCGCCAGCAGCGCTACTGCAGGGGCAGGGGCCAACGTCCTGACTTTC. The encoded protein is CASSATAGAGANVLTF.

This clone was detected once. This chain joins TRBV30 and TRBJ2-1; D might be TRBD2 (6 bases). The CDR3 covers 14 residues. Germline values: CDR1 GTSNPN, CDR2 SVGIG (reference sequence). The ends were cut back, 1 base at V and 2 bases at J, with 9 bases in the middle. CDR3 region: CAWSGGGPYNEQFF. The CDR3 nucleotides are TGTGCCTGGAGTGGAGGAGGGCCCTACAATGAGCAGTTCTTC.